One sample yielded the 6 T cell receptor beta chains listed below, sequenced in a study of cytomegalovirus exposure and HLA in healthy donors (dated by TCRdb to 2017 to 2019). Libraries were prepared through the immunoSEQ multiplex PCR assay. The multiplex PCR relied on a mix of 60 forward primers for TCR Vbeta segments and 13 reverse primers for TCR Jbeta segments. TCRdb's version of the immuneACCESS table is confined to in-frame rearrangements and falls short of the full clone set. An unresolved V gene accounts for under half of the shortfall where checked; the remainder is of unknown origin. This sample gives roughly 180,000 clones in total; around 79% of them show up just once. The top ten clones comprise approximately 2.4% of the sample. The sample consisted of PBMCs. These receptors all stem from a female donor in good health and CMV-seronegative.

This chain joins TRBV5-1 and TRBJ1-2; tentatively, D is TRBD1 (6 bases). V gave up 4 bases and J gave up 1 base, with 14 bases separating them. Germline V gives CDR1 SGHRS, CDR2 YFSETQ. The CDR3 totals 15 residues. The DNA of the CDR3 is TGCGCCAGCAGCCCCCTAGGACAGAGTAACTATGGCTACACCTTC. Amino acid sequence: CASSPLGQSNYGYTF.

The count of this clone is one. V gene TRBV7-9 combines with J gene TRBJ1-5; D gene uncertain. The V gene's germline CDR1 is SEHNR and CDR2 FQNEAQ (reference sequence). This CDR3 spans 13 amino acids. Trimming took off 4 bases at V and 2 bases at J, with 6 bases between the two ends. The CDR3 region is CASSWEGNQPQHF. As DNA, the CDR3 is TGTGCCAGCAGCTGGGAGGGCAATCAGCCCCAGCATTTT. Together with reference TRBV7-9 and TRBJ1-5, the CDR3 gives the full variable domain: DTGVSQNPRHKITKRGQNVTFRCDPISEHNRLYWYRQTLGQGPEFLTYFQNEAQLEKSRLLSDRFSAERPKGSFSTLEIQRTEQGDSAMYLCASSWEGNQPQHFGDGTRLSIL.

The gene calls are TRBV28 and TRBJ1-2; 9 bases match TRBD1. The germline V gene encodes CDR1 MDHEN and CDR2 SYDVKM. The CDR3 is made up of 14 amino acids. V gave up 4 bases and J gave up 8 bases; unmatched junction bases: 8. The DNA of the CDR3 is TGTGCCAGCAGTTCAACAAGGACAGGGGAGGGCTACACCTTC. It codes for CASSSTRTGEGYTF.

V is TRBV6-5 and J is TRBJ1-5; D is possibly TRBD1 (6 bases). Germline CDR1 reads MNHEY; CDR2 reads SVGAGI. This CDR3 has 13 amino acids. Trimming stripped 6 bases from V and 3 bases from J, with 9 bases between. CDR3 sequence reads: CASRDSANQPQHF. The CDR3 DNA reads TGTGCCAGCAGGGACAGTGCCAATCAGCCCCAGCATTTT.

A few counts support this clone. The chain carries TRBV7-8 and TRBJ2-7; 7 bases fit TRBD1. With V trimmed by 5 bases and J by 5 bases, 6 bases remained unmatched. CDR1 SGHVS and CDR2 FQNEAQ come from the germline V gene. This CDR3 region has 13 residues. The CDR3, as DNA: TGTGCCAGCAGCGACAGGGCGGACAACGAGCAGTACTTC. Translated, it gives CASSDRADNEQYF.

The V gene is TRBV5-5, the J gene TRBJ2-3; 11 bases align to TRBD2. The CDR3 is 19 residues long. Germline CDR1 reads SGHKS; CDR2 reads YYEKEE (reference sequence). Losses at the gene ends were 4 bases for V and 0 bases for J; bases not matched to a gene: 13. The CDR3: CASSPPLAGALASTDTQYF. The DNA of the CDR3 is TGTGCCAGCAGCCCCCCACTAGCGGGGGCGCTCGCTAGCACAGATACGCAGTATTTT.